The 10 T cell receptor beta chains below come from one sample, sequenced in a study of blood T cell repertoires in COVID-19. Assay used: immunoSEQ multiplex PCR; TCRdb lists only in-frame clones, some missing. There are 150,000 to 250,000 clones in the sample; roughly nine tenths occur only once, and approximately 2% lies in the top ten. Sequenced input: PBMCs or T cells enriched from blood (not recorded which). Receptor source: a woman aged 25 to 45 who had recovered from COVID-19.

Of note for this clone: Other DNA sequences within the sample encode an identical CDR3. The chain uses TRBV29-1 and TRBJ1-1, with a possible D match to TRBD1 (6 bases). With 3 bases removed from V and 5 bases from J, the gap between germline ends came to 13 bases. The CDR3 runs to 13 residues. The V gene's germline CDR1 is SQVTM and CDR2 ANQGSEA. As DNA, the CDR3 is TGCAGCGTTGATGGGACACGAGGGACTGAAGCTTTCTTT. It yields the protein CSVDGTRGTEAFF.

This clone was observed a single time. V gene TRBV9 combines with J gene TRBJ2-1, with a weak D call TRBD2 (5 bases). This CDR3 comprises 16 residues. CDR1 is SGDLS, CDR2 YYNGEE, per germline. V was cut by 4 bases and J by 8 bases, with 22 bases left in between. The chain's CDR3 is CASSSSLGLKVHEQFF. Here the CDR3 DNA reads TGTGCCAGCAGCTCATCACTAGGGCTAAAGGTCCATGAGCAGTTCTTC.

In its sample, this clone was seen a few times. The V gene is TRBV12-5, the J gene TRBJ2-2; weak D call: TRBD1 (5 bases). The germline V gene has CDR1 LGHNT and CDR2 FRNRAP. The CDR3 extends over 12 amino acids. Trimming removed 1 base at V and 9 bases at J, with 6 bases between. CDR3 DNA: TGTGCTAGTGGTTTGGGGGGCCGGGAGCTGTTTTTT. Its protein product is CASGLGGRELFF.

The chain combines TRBV4-3 with TRBJ2-1; 15 bases agree with TRBD2. Trimming removed 4 bases from V and 0 bases from J; junction bases left unmatched: 16. Germline-derived CDR1 and CDR2 are LGHNA and YSLEER. The CDR3 has 22 residues. The CDR3 here is CASSRIHTGTSGGLSSYNEQFF. Here the CDR3 DNA reads TGCGCCAGCAGCCGAATTCATACCGGGACTAGCGGGGGGCTGAGCTCCTACAATGAGCAGTTCTTC.

This clone was found a few times. CDR3 residues: CASSPGGGNTGELFF. CDR3 DNA: TGTGCCAGCAGCCCAGGGGGCGGTAACACCGGGGAGCTGTTTTTT. The rearrangement links TRBV11-3 to TRBJ2-2, with 8 positions matching TRBD1. CDR3 length: 15 amino acids. With 5 bases clipped from V and 2 bases from J, the junction kept 4 bases outside the gene matches. Per germline, CDR1 SGHNT and CDR2 YENEEA.

The J gene is TRBJ1-1, the V gene TRBV7-8; 7 bases fit TRBD1. Germline V gene lookup returns CDR1 SGHVS and CDR2 FQNEAQ. The CDR3 covers 15 residues. V trimming: 5 bases; J trimming: 3 bases; junction bases outside the gene matches: 9. The CDR3 sequence: CASSTRQGEDTEAFF. The DNA of the CDR3 is TGTGCCAGCAGCACCCGACAGGGTGAGGACACTGAAGCTTTCTTT.

The chain carries TRBV20-1 and TRBJ2-7; maybe TRBD1 (8 bases). The CDR3 contains 15 residues. Germline CDR1 DFQATT, CDR2 SNEGSKA (reference sequence). Trimming pared 3 bases from V and 9 bases from J, leaving 24 bases between. The CDR3 here is CSASPQGGLPRTQYF. The CDR3, as DNA: TGCAGTGCTAGTCCACAGGGGGGGTTACCACGTACGCAGTACTTC.

The rearrangement uses TRBV6-4 and TRBJ2-3, with TRBD2 matching over 12 bases. After removal of 6 bases from V and 5 bases from J, the junction contained 6 bases not matched to a gene. The length of the CDR3 is 15 residues. The germline V gene encodes CDR1 MRHNA and CDR2 SNTAGT. The CDR3 sequence: CASSRTSGEGDTQYF. The CDR3 coding sequence is TGTGCCAGCAGCCGGACTAGCGGGGAGGGAGATACGCAGTATTTT.

This clone was detected only a few times. The chain uses TRBV9 and TRBJ1-3, with D tentatively TRBD1 (5 bases). CDR1 and CDR2 from the germline V gene are SGDLS and YYNGEE. The V and J ends lost 4 bases and 1 base respectively, with 9 bases between them. The CDR3 sequence is 14 residues long. The CDR3 bases are TGTGCCAGCAGCACGCAGGGTTCTGGAAACACCATATATTTT. Its protein product is CASSTQGSGNTIYF.

This clone appeared once. The gene calls are TRBV19 and TRBJ1-2, with D tentatively TRBD1 (5 bases). V was shortened by 6 bases and J by 8 bases, with 16 bases between the two germline ends. Germline V gene data show CDR1 as LNHDA and CDR2 as SQIVND (reference sequence). CDR3 size: 13 residues. CDR3 in amino acids: CASRGFGGVGYTF. The CDR3 DNA is TGTGCCAGTAGGGGGTTCGGGGGAGTAGGCTACACCTTC.